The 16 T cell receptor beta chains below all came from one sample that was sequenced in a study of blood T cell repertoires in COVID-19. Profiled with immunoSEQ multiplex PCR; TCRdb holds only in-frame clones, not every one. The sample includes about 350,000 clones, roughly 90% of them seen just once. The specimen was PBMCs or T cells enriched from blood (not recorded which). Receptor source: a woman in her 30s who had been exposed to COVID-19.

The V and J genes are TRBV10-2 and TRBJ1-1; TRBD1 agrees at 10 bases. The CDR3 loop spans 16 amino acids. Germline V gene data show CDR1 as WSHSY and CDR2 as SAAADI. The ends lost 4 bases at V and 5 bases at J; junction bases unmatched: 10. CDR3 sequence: CASSGPAWTGGTEAFF. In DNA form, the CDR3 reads TGCGCCAGCAGTGGCCCGGCTTGGACAGGGGGGACTGAAGCTTTCTTT.

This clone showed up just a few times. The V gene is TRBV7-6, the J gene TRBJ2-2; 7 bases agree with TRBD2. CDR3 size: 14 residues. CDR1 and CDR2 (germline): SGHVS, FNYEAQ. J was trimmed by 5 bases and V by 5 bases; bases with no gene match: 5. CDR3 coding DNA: TGTGCCAGCAGCCCGAGGGGAGGGACCGGGGAGCTGTTTTTT. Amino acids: CASSPRGGTGELFF.

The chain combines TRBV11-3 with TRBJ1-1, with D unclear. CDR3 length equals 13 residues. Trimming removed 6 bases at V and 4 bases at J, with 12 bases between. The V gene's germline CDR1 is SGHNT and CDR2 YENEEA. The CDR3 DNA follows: TGTGCCAGCAGTTTCGATCGACTCACTGAAGCTTTCTTT. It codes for CASSFDRLTEAFF.

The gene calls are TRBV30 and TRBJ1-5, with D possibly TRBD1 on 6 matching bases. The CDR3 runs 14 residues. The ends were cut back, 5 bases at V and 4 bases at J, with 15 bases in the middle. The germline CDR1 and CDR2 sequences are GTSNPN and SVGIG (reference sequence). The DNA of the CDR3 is TGTGCCTGGGCTACAGGGTCCTCAAATCAGCCCCAGCATTTT. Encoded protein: CAWATGSSNQPQHF. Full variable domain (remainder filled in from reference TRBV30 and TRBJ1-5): SQTIHQWPATLVQPVGSPLSLECTVEGTSNPNLYWYRQAAGRGLQLLFYSVGIGQISSEVPQNLSASRPQDRQFILSSKKLLLSDSGFYLCAWATGSSNQPQHFGDGTRLSIL.

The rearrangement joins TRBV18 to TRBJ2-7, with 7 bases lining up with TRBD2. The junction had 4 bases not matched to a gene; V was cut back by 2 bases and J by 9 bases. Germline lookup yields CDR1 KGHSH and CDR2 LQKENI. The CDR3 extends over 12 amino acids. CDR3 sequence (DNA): TGTGCCAGCTCACCAGATTCGGGAGGGCAGTACTTC. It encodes CASSPDSGGQYF.

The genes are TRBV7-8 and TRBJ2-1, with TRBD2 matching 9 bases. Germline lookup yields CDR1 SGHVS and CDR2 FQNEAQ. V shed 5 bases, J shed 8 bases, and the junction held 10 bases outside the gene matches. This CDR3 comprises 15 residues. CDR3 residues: CASSITAGTSYEQFF. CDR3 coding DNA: TGTGCCAGCAGCATAACCGCCGGGACTAGCTATGAGCAGTTCTTC.

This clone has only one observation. CDR3 in amino acids: CASSSTSGSGETQYF. In DNA form, the CDR3 reads TGTGCCAGCAGCTCGACTAGCGGGAGCGGGGAGACCCAGTACTTC. The J gene is TRBJ2-5, the V gene TRBV7-3; 12 bases are a match to TRBD2. This CDR3 is 15 amino acids long. CDR1 is SGHTA and CDR2 is FQGTGA in the germline V gene. The trim removed 4 bases at V and 5 bases at J, leaving 5 bases unmatched.

The CDR3 DNA follows: TGTGCCAGCAGTCCTATAGCGGGACCAGCCTACGAGCAGTACTTC. Protein sequence: CASSPIAGPAYEQYF. The chain employs TRBV27 and TRBJ2-7; 8 bases align to TRBD2. Germline trimming cut 5 bases from V and 2 bases from J; bases unmatched to any gene: 8. Germline CDR1 is MNHEY and CDR2 is SMNVEV (reference sequence). The CDR3 has 15 amino acids.

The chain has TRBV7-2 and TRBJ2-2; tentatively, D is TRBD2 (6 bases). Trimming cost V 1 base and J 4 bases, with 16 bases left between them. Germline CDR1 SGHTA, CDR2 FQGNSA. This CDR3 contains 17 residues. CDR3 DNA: TGTGCCAGCAGCTTAGAGTGGCGGGAATCGAGCACCGGGGAGCTGTTTTTT. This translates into CASSLEWRESSTGELFF.

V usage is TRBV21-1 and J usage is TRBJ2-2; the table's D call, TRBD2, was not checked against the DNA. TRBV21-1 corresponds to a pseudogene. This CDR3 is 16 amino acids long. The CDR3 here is CASSFTGTAETGELFF. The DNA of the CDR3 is TGTGCCAGCAGCTTTACCGGGACTGCGGAAACCGGGGAGCTGTTTTTT.

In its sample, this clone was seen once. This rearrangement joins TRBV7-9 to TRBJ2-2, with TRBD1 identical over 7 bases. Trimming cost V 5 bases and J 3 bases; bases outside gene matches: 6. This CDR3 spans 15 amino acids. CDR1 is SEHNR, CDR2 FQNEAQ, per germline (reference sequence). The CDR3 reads CASSPRTGYTGELFF. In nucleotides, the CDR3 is TGTGCCAGCAGCCCGAGGACAGGATACACCGGGGAGCTGTTTTTT. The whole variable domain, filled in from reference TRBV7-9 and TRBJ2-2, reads DTGVSQNPRHKITKRGQNVTFRCDPISEHNRLYWYRQTLGQGPEFLTYFQNEAQLEKSRLLSDRFSAERPKGSFSTLEIQRTEQGDSAMYLCASSPRTGYTGELFFGEGSRLTVL.

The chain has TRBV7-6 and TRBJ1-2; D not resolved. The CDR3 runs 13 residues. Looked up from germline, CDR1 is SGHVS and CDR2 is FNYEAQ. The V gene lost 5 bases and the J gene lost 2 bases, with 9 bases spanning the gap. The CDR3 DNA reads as TGTGCCAGCAGCATCGGGGAAAACTATGGCTACACCTTC. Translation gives CASSIGENYGYTF.

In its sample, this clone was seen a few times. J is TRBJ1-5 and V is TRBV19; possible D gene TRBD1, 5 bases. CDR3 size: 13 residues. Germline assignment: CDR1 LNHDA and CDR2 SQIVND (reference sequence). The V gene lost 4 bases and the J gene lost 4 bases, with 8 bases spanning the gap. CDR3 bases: TGTGCCAGTAGTAAGGGGATTAATCAGCCCCAGCATTTT. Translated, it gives CASSKGINQPQHF.

The CDR3 protein is CASSHGVITEAFF. The CDR3 nucleotides are TGTGCCAGCAGCCACGGGGTGATCACTGAAGCTTTCTTT. The gene calls are TRBV3-1 (or the pseudogene TRBV3-2) and TRBJ1-1; D call uncertain. The CDR3 runs to 13 residues. V lost 3 bases to trimming and J lost 4 bases, with 9 bases between them. Germline V gene data show CDR1 as LGHDT and CDR2 as YNNKEL (reference sequence).

The chain's CDR3 is CASSKLTGFHQPQHF. As DNA, the CDR3 is TGTGCCAGCAGCAAACTAACAGGCTTTCATCAGCCCCAGCATTTT. This chain links TRBV21-1 with TRBJ1-5; TRBD1 was called by the table and not checked on the DNA. TRBV21-1 is recorded as a pseudogene. This CDR3 comprises 15 residues.

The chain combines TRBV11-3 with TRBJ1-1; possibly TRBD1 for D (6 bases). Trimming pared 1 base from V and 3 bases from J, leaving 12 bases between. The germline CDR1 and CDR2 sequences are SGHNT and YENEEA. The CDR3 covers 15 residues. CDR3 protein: CASSLVGGQDTEAFF. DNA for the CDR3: TGTGCCAGCAGCTTAGTGGGGGGGCAGGACACTGAAGCTTTCTTT. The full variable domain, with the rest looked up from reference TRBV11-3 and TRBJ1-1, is EAGVVQSPRYKIIEKKQPVAFWCNPISGHNTLYWYLQNLGQGPELLIRYENEEAVDDSQLPKDRFSAERLKGVDSTLKIQPAELGDSAVYLCASSLVGGQDTEAFFGQGTRLTVV.